The 18 T cell receptor beta chains reported below all come from one sample, sequenced in a study of cytomegalovirus exposure and HLA in healthy donors. Here immunoSEQ multiplex PCR was the method, and the copy in TCRdb shows in-frame clones only, minus some. The sample contains 50,000 to 65,000 clones, 85% to 95% of which appear only once. Sample: PBMCs. These receptors were taken from a woman aged 18 to 35 in good health and CMV-seropositive.

The chain combines TRBV7-3 with TRBJ2-1, with TRBD2 as a possible D gene (5 bases). The CDR3 has 16 residues. In germline, CDR1 is SGHTA, CDR2 FQGTGA. V gave up 5 bases and J gave up 5 bases, with 19 bases separating them. The CDR3 DNA reads TGTGCCAGCAGCCCCCACGAAACGGGGATTCACAATGAGCAGTTCTTC. It translates to CASSPHETGIHNEQFF.

This CDR3 is CASSPAGGSAYEQYF. As DNA, the CDR3 is TGCGCCAGCAGCCCAGCCGGCGGGAGTGCCTACGAGCAGTACTTC. The rearrangement uses TRBV4-1 and TRBJ2-7, with TRBD2 matching 7 bases. J lost 2 bases, V lost 4 bases, and 8 bases had no gene match. This CDR3 has 15 amino acids. Germline V gene data show CDR1 as MGHRA and CDR2 as YSYEKL.

This clone was observed once. The CDR3 region is CASSTTDRGNTQYF. For the CDR3, the DNA is TGTGCCAGCTCAACCACGGACAGGGGAAATACGCAGTATTTT. The rearrangement uses TRBV18 and TRBJ2-3, with TRBD1 matching over 9 bases. The V segment lost 5 bases and the J segment 7 bases; nucleotides outside the gene matches: 7. The CDR3 has 14 residues. Germline V lookup: CDR1 KGHSH, CDR2 LQKENI.

J is TRBJ2-6 and V is TRBV15; D is possibly TRBD1 (6 bases). The CDR3 loop spans 17 amino acids. Trimming took 5 bases from V and 0 from J, leaving 14 bases between them. Germline-derived CDR1 and CDR2 are LNHNV and YYDKDF (reference sequence). CDR3 region: CATSRQVRASGANVLTF. In nucleotides, the CDR3 is TGTGCCACCAGCCGACAGGTGAGGGCCTCTGGGGCCAACGTCCTGACTTTC.

The genes are TRBV18 and TRBJ1-5; 7 bases map to TRBD1. After removal of 3 bases from V and 0 bases from J, the junction contained 8 bases not matched to a gene. The CDR3 contains 17 residues. Germline assignment: CDR1 KGHSH and CDR2 LQKENI. The CDR3 region is CASSPGTDYYSNQPQHF. The DNA for the CDR3 is TGTGCCAGCTCACCCGGGACAGATTATTATAGCAATCAGCCCCAGCATTTT.

The table lists this clone with a few counts. The V gene is TRBV25-1, the J gene TRBJ2-1; weak D call: TRBD2 (5 bases). The CDR3 loop spans 15 amino acids. CDR1 is MGHDK and CDR2 is SYGVNS in the germline V gene. Trimming removed 4 bases from V and 0 bases from J, with 10 bases in between. The CDR3 DNA follows: TGTGCCAGCAGTGTGGGGAGCGGCTCCTACAATGAGCAGTTCTTC. Protein product: CASSVGSGSYNEQFF.

The rearrangement uses TRBV9 and TRBJ2-1, with TRBD1 matching over 7 bases. Germline V gives CDR1 SGDLS, CDR2 YYNGEE. After removal of 4 bases from V and 7 bases from J, the junction contained 14 bases not matched to a gene. The CDR3 contains 16 residues. The CDR3 sequence is CASSSPTNRGVNEQFF. CDR3 nucleotide sequence: TGTGCCAGCAGCTCTCCGACAAACAGGGGTGTTAATGAGCAGTTCTTC.

V and J are TRBV15 and TRBJ2-7, with 11 bases lining up with TRBD2. The CDR3 spans 13 residues. V trimming: 6 bases; J trimming: 4 bases; junction bases outside the gene matches: 2. CDR1 and CDR2 from the germline V gene are LNHNV and YYDKDF (reference sequence). CDR3 sequence (DNA): TGTGCCACCAGTCTAGCGGGGGGTTACGAGCAGTACTTC. As protein: CATSLAGGYEQYF.

The rearrangement links TRBV28 to TRBJ2-1; 12 bases align to TRBD2. This CDR3 contains 17 residues. The J segment lost 5 bases and the V segment lost 6 bases, leaving 11 bases of the junction unmatched. The germline V gene encodes CDR1 MDHEN and CDR2 SYDVKM. The CDR3 protein is CASSPPGLAGGDNEQFF. As DNA, the CDR3 is TGTGCCAGCAGCCCACCTGGTCTAGCGGGGGGGGACAATGAGCAGTTCTTC.

The CDR3 is CASSGFSDRAPGNGYTF. CDR3 nucleotide sequence: TGCGCCAGCAGTGGTTTCTCCGACAGGGCACCAGGGAATGGCTACACCTTC. V and J are TRBV10-2 and TRBJ1-2, with TRBD1 matching 7 bases. V was pared by 4 bases and J by 6 bases, with 17 bases of the junction left unmatched. The CDR3 is made up of 17 amino acids. The germline gives CDR1 WSHSY, CDR2 SAAADI.

The chain joins TRBV11-3 to TRBJ2-5, with D possibly matching TRBD1 (8 bases). Germline V gene data show CDR1 as SGHNT and CDR2 as YENEEA. V was shortened by 2 bases and J by 2 bases, with 18 bases between the two germline ends. CDR3 size: 17 residues. The CDR3 DNA sequence: TGTGCCAGCAGCTTAACGGGAGGTACAGGGGGACAAGAGACCCAGTACTTC. Protein product: CASSLTGGTGGQETQYF. The whole variable domain, filled in from reference TRBV11-3 and TRBJ2-5, reads EAGVVQSPRYKIIEKKQPVAFWCNPISGHNTLYWYLQNLGQGPELLIRYENEEAVDDSQLPKDRFSAERLKGVDSTLKIQPAELGDSAVYLCASSLTGGTGGQETQYFGPGTRLLVL.

V is TRBV19 and J is TRBJ1-4, with 8 nucleotides matching TRBD1. The CDR3 has 14 amino acids. Germline CDR1 is LNHDA and CDR2 is SQIVND (reference sequence). Unmatched junction bases numbered 5, after V lost 6 bases and J lost 5 bases. The CDR3 spells CASRPDRGNEKLFF. The CDR3 bases are TGTGCCAGTAGGCCCGACAGGGGAAATGAAAAACTGTTTTTT.

The V and J genes are TRBV7-3 and TRBJ1-2, with D possibly TRBD1 on 5 matching bases. Trimming took 1 base from V and 4 from J, leaving 7 bases between them. CDR3 length: 13 residues. Germline V lookup: CDR1 SGHTA, CDR2 FQGTGA. This CDR3 is CASSLRGGYGYTF. The CDR3, as DNA: TGTGCCAGCAGCTTAAGGGGGGGCTATGGCTACACCTTC.

The chain combines TRBV12-5 with TRBJ1-1, with a tentative D call TRBD1 (5 bases). V was cut by 6 bases and J by 1 base, with 9 bases left in between. The germline V gene has CDR1 LGHNT and CDR2 FRNRAP. The CDR3 is 13 residues long. Here the CDR3 DNA reads TGTGCTAGTGGCACGACAGCGAACACTGAAGCTTTCTTT. Amino acids: CASGTTANTEAFF.

The rearrangement links TRBV6-1 to TRBJ2-5; D perhaps matches TRBD2 (5 bases). The V end was cut by 4 bases, the J end by 2 bases, with 8 bases between. The CDR3 extends over 13 amino acids. Germline lookup yields CDR1 MNHNS and CDR2 SASEGT. The chain's CDR3 is CASSVPGQETQYF. CDR3 in DNA: TGTGCCAGCAGTGTGCCGGGGCAAGAGACCCAGTACTTC.

The chain employs TRBV25-1 and TRBJ2-3, with 10 bases that match TRBD2. The length of the CDR3 is 15 residues. The V gene end was trimmed by 7 bases and the J gene end by 4 bases; junction bases not matched to a gene: 8. CDR1 and CDR2 (germline): MGHDK, SYGVNS. As DNA, the CDR3 is TGTGCCAGCACCGGGGCTAGCGGGAGCGCAGATACGCAGTATTTT. Protein product: CASTGASGSADTQYF.

This clone was seen a single time. The rearrangement joins TRBV28 to TRBJ1-2; D is possibly TRBD1 (6 bases). The V and J ends lost 5 bases and 4 bases respectively, with 8 bases between them. There are 12 residues in the CDR3. Germline V gene data show CDR1 as MDHEN and CDR2 as SYDVKM. The CDR3 coding sequence is TGTGCCAGCAGTCAACAGGGCTATGGCTACACCTTC. This encodes CASSQQGYGYTF.

The chain recombines TRBV6-1 with TRBJ2-5; D is uncertain. V lost 2 bases and J 0 bases, leaving 10 bases between the germline ends. CDR1 MNHNS and CDR2 SASEGT come from the germline V gene. This CDR3 has 15 residues. The CDR3 DNA reads as TGTGCCAGCAGTGAAATGCGTGGGCACCAAGAGACCCAGTACTTC. This gives the protein CASSEMRGHQETQYF.